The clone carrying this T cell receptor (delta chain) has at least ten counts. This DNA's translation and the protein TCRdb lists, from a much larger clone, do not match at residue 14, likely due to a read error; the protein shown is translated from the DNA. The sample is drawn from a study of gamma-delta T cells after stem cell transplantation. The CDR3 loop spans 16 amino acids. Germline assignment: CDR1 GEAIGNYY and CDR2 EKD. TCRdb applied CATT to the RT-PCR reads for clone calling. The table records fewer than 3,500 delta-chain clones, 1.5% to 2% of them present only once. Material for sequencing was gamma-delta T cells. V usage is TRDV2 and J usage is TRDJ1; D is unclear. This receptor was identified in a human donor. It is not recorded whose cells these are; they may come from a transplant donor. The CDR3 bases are TGTGCCTGTGACCCCGTAGGGGTCCCTGGAAAATCTAAACCCATCTTT. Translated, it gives CACDPVGVPGKSKPIF.